Shown below are 14 T cell receptor beta chains from a single sample sequenced in a study of cytomegalovirus exposure and HLA in healthy donors. The PCR ran on 60 Vbeta and 13 Jbeta primers. The protocol was immunoSEQ multiplex PCR, while the TCRdb copy is restricted to in-frame clones and leaves out a portion. Of fewer than 150,000 clones listed, around 77% are singletons. Sequencing was carried out using PBMCs. The source of these receptors is a man younger than 40 in good health and CMV-seronegative.

The CDR3 sequence is CASSLGTGSSTDTQYF. DNA of the CDR3: TGTGCCAGCAGCTTAGGTACAGGCTCAAGCACAGATACGCAGTATTTT. V is TRBV7-2 and J is TRBJ2-3; possible D gene TRBD1, 5 bases. CDR3 size: 16 residues. V was cut by 1 base and J by 0 bases, with 11 bases left in between. From germline, CDR1 is SGHTA and CDR2 FQGNSA.

The sample holds many counts of this clone. The chain recombines TRBV18 with TRBJ1-1, with 9 bases lining up with TRBD1. CDR1 and CDR2 from the germline V gene are KGHSH and LQKENI. Trimming took 5 bases from V and 7 from J; bases not matched to a gene: 5. This CDR3 comprises 13 residues. CDR3 sequence reads: CASSEMDRGEAFF. Here the CDR3 DNA reads TGTGCCAGCTCAGAAATGGACAGGGGTGAAGCTTTCTTT.

The chain has TRBV25-1 and TRBJ2-3; the D gene is possibly TRBD2 (6 bases). Germline CDR1 reads MGHDK; CDR2 reads SYGVNS. Between the trimmed V and J ends, which lost 3 bases and 2 bases, there was a span of 12 bases. The CDR3 is made up of 15 amino acids. The CDR3 DNA reads as TGTGCCAGCAGTGAGCTGGGCGGGACCACAGATACGCAGTATTTT. This encodes CASSELGGTTDTQYF.

The rearrangement uses TRBV28 and TRBJ2-1; D is perhaps TRBD2 (7 bases). With 5 bases removed from V and 8 bases from J, the gap between germline ends came to 19 bases. The V gene's germline CDR1 is MDHEN and CDR2 SYDVKM. CDR3 length: 15 amino acids. The CDR3 nucleotides read TGTGCCAGCAGTAGGGGGGGGCCGGGGGGCCATGAGCAGTTCTTC. It yields the protein CASSRGGPGGHEQFF.

This clone was observed a handful of times. This chain joins TRBV27 and TRBJ2-2; maybe TRBD1 (6 bases). Germline CDR1 MNHEY, CDR2 SMNVEV (reference sequence). The CDR3 runs 16 residues. The V gene lost 4 bases and the J gene lost 6 bases, with 18 bases spanning the gap. CDR3 in amino acids: CASSSIQGWMSGELFF. In DNA form, the CDR3 reads TGTGCCAGCAGTTCCATCCAGGGGTGGATGTCCGGGGAGCTGTTTTTT.

This clone came up a few times. The chain recombines TRBV6-1 with TRBJ1-2; the D is unclear. Trimming took 0 bases from V and 7 from J, leaving 12 bases between them. This CDR3 has 14 amino acids. The V gene's germline CDR1 is MNHNS and CDR2 SASEGT. The CDR3 protein is CASSEANRSPGYTF. The CDR3 bases are TGTGCCAGCAGTGAAGCAAACCGGAGCCCTGGCTACACCTTC.

This rearrangement joins TRBV6-6 to TRBJ1-2, with 8 bases identical to TRBD1. Trimming at V came to 6 bases and at J to 4 bases, leaving 7 bases not matched to a gene. The V gene's germline CDR1 is MNHNY and CDR2 SVGAGI (reference sequence). The CDR3 has 14 residues. CDR3 protein: CASSPDRGGYGYTF. The CDR3 DNA sequence: TGTGCCAGCAGCCCTGACAGGGGAGGCTATGGCTACACCTTC.

The rearrangement uses TRBV13 and TRBJ2-5; 9 bases map to TRBD1. The CDR3 runs 17 residues. Unmatched junction bases numbered 11, after V lost 4 bases and J lost 2 bases. Germline CDR1 reads PRHDT; CDR2 reads FYEKMQ (reference sequence). The CDR3 DNA is TGTGCCAGCAGCTCTCTACGAAGGACAGGGGCACAAGAGACCCAGTACTTC. Translation: CASSSLRRTGAQETQYF.

The chain links TRBV7-9 to TRBJ1-1; D may be TRBD1 (6 bases). V lost 5 bases and J 4 bases, leaving 17 bases between the germline ends. This CDR3 region has 15 residues. Germline V CDR1 and CDR2: SEHNR, FQNEAQ (reference sequence). The CDR3 is CASSRGGELRTEAFF. CDR3 sequence (DNA): TGTGCCAGCAGCCGAGGGGGGGAGCTGCGCACTGAAGCTTTCTTT.

Remarks on this clone: Relative to the germline gene, one junction end is altered; a read error may explain this. The genes are TRBV7-8 and TRBJ1-5, with 8 bases that match TRBD1. Per germline, CDR1 SGHVS and CDR2 FQNEAQ. The length of the CDR3 is 14 residues. The CDR3 DNA is TGTGCCAGCAGCTCCCCAGGGGGCCGTCAGCCCCAGAATTTT. It specifies CASSSPGGRQPQNF. Full variable domain (remainder filled in from reference TRBV7-8 and TRBJ1-5): GAGVSQSPRYKVAKRGQDVALRCDPISGHVSLFWYQQALGQGPEFLTYFQNEAQLDKSGLPSDRFFAERPEGSVSTLKIQRTQQEDSAVYLCASSSPGGRQPQNFGDGTRLSIL.

The chain is built from TRBV6-6 and TRBJ2-7; D perhaps matches TRBD1 (6 bases). Between the trimmed V and J ends, which lost 5 bases and 3 bases, there was a span of 8 bases. The germline gives CDR1 MNHNY, CDR2 SVGAGI (reference sequence). This CDR3 has 12 residues. The CDR3 reads CASSRDIYEQYF. CDR3 bases: TGTGCCAGCAGTCGGGACATCTACGAGCAGTACTTC.

The rearrangement links TRBV11-2 to TRBJ1-4; D possibly corresponds to TRBD1 (6 bases). CDR3 length: 17 residues. The V end was cut by 1 base, the J end by 3 bases, with 15 bases between. Germline V gives CDR1 SGHAT, CDR2 FQNNGV. The CDR3 sequence is CASSLGALAGANEKLFF. DNA of the CDR3: TGTGCCAGCAGCTTAGGAGCCTTGGCAGGGGCTAATGAAAAACTGTTTTTT.

In this sample, this clone turned up many times. The chain has TRBV6-5 and TRBJ2-7, with 9 bases aligning to TRBD1. This CDR3 has 15 residues. CDR1 and CDR2 from the germline V gene are MNHEY and SVGAGI. V lost 7 bases and J lost 0; bases outside the gene matches: 7. CDR3 DNA sequence: TGTGCCAGCAAAGCCGGGACAGGGAGCTCCTACGAGCAGTACTTC. Its translation: CASKAGTGSSYEQYF.

This rearrangement joins TRBV18 to TRBJ2-6; D ambiguous. This CDR3 spans 18 amino acids. Trimming left V 3 bases short and J 0 bases short, with 15 bases between. Germline V lookup: CDR1 KGHSH, CDR2 LQKENI. The CDR3, as DNA: TGTGCCAGCTCACCGGCCCCAGGCCCTAACTCTGGGGCCAACGTCCTGACTTTC. Protein: CASSPAPGPNSGANVLTF.